This TCR beta chain was obtained from a study of blood T cell repertoires in COVID-19 (dated by TCRdb to 2018 to 2021). About the study as a whole: Collaborator samples came from the United States, Italy and Spain and covered acute and convalescent phases of COVID-19. Where HLA class I and class II types were available, the types were taken from metadata supplied by the sample provider, not from assay-based typing. The repertoires were made available in a free public database intended to serve as a resource for research on the immune response to SARS-CoV-2. The samples were drawn from two sources: the first 160 participants of the ongoing ImmuneRACE study, and 1,254 subjects contributed by 6 global collaborators. The material from the prospective study consisted of cDNA or gDNA derived from T cells, B-cell-depleted T cells, or PBMCs. A de-identified subject ID, COVID-19 status, age in years and sex were almost always included in the sample metadata. Deeply sampled blood TCRbeta repertoires from subjects exposed to, actively infected with, or recovered from COVID-19 were included in the dataset. Results the study describes overall, beyond this receptor: How much clinical and demographic metadata was included differed by source and by participant, and the metadata was provided uncurated.

TCRbeta CDR3 regions were amplified from genomic DNA by means of the immunoSEQ Assay, a bias-controlled multiplex PCR. As for how the authors treated the data: The number of nucleated cells in each sample was estimated from the amplification of reference gene primers within the assay. To quantify the absolute abundance of each unique TCRbeta CDR3 rearrangement, sequence reads were collapsed and filtered. Productive Simpson clonality was computed per sample as the square root of Simpson's diversity index over productive rearrangements. The table comes from immuneACCESS by way of TCRdb, which keeps in-frame sequences with V and J called. Part of the clones is missing from these tables; in studies checked, under half for an unresolved V gene and the rest for unknown reasons. V, J and clone size reflect that table, while D and trimming were determined from the DNA. Across this sample there are around 100,000 clones, with about 90% seen only once. About 6.3% of the sample is taken by the ten largest.

Collaborating institutions collected whole blood in K2EDTA tubes following their own protocols. For TCRbeta analysis, collaborators shipped samples as frozen whole blood, isolated PBMCs, or DNA extracted from either of those sample types. This clone was found once. Its antigen is still unknown. One base away there is no much larger clone; base qualities are not given. The material sequenced was peripheral blood. This clonotype was obtained from a human donor in a cohort sampled during active COVID-19.

The CDR3 protein sequence reads: CASSIRDRTSSYEQYF. The DNA is as follows: TGTGCCAGTAGTATCCGGGACAGAACCTCCTCCTACGAGCAGTACTTC. The chain is assembled from TRBV19 and TRBJ2-7; the junction holds 7 bases that match TRBD1. In the germline V gene (reference sequence), CDR1 corresponds to LNHDA and CDR2 to SQIVND. Inclusive of the bounding cysteine and phenylalanine, the CDR3 is 16 residues long. The only DNA kept is the CDR3, 48 bases in frame from the first base. Ends trimmed: V by 3 bases, J by 0 bases; bases unmatched to a gene: 8.